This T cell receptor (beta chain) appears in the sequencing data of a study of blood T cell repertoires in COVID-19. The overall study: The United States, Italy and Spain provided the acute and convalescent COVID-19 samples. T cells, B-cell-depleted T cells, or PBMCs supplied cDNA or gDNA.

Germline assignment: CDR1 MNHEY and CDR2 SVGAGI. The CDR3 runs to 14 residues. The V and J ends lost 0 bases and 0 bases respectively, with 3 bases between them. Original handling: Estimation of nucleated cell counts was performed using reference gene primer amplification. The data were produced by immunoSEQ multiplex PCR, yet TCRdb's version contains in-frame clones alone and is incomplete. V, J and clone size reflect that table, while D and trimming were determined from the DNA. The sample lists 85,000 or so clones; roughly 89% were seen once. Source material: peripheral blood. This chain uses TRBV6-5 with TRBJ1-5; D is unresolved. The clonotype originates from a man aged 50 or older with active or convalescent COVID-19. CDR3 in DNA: TGTGCCAGCAGTTACTCTCGTAGCAATCAGCCCCAGCATTTT. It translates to CASSYSRSNQPQHF.